This is a list of T cell receptor beta chains from one sample in a study of T-cell reconstitution after alpha-beta-depleted transplantation in children. One entry per CDR3 protein, called by TCRdb with MiXCR from the PCR reads. The sample yields about 260,000 distinct CDR3 sequences, around 8% seen once. The sample here was PBMCs, mostly from graft donor cells, taken 180 days after TCRalphabeta/CD19-depleted stem cell transplant. The receptors derive from a male patient younger than 18 who had a stem cell transplant for acute lymphoblastic leukemia, so the T cells may come from the graft donor. Each CDR3 is given with its conserved first and last residue. D genes are given only for firm matches. Not every row has a clone size; where given, it reads once, few, many or a size class.

- | TRBJ1-2 | TRBD1 | TRBV7-2 | TGTGCCAGCAGCCCGCAGACAGGGCTCTATGGCTACACCTTC | CASSPQTGLYGYTF
many | TRBJ1-5 | - | TRBV20-1 | TGCAGTGCTAGTAGGGACGGAGGATTCAATCAGCCCCAGCATTTT | CSASRDGGFNQPQHF
many | TRBJ2-1 | - | TRBV27 | TGTGCCAGCAGTCCTTTTAGCGGAGCCTCCTACAATGAGCAGTTCTTC | CASSPFSGASYNEQFF
many | TRBJ2-7 | TRBD2 | TRBV2 | TGTGCCAGCAGTGTCCCGGGACTAGCGGGAGGTCCCTCCTACGAGCAGTACTTC | CASSVPGLAGGPSYEQYF
many | TRBJ1-1 | - | TRBV27 | TGTGCCAGCAGTTATAAGACCCCTTTGAGGAACACTGAAGCTTTCTTT | CASSYKTPLRNTEAFF
many | TRBJ2-1 | - | TRBV10-3 | TGTGCCACCCGTTCGGGACATGAGCAGTTCTTC | CATRSGHEQFF
many | TRBJ2-3 | - | TRBV6-2/TRBV6-3 | TGTGCCAGCAGTTACATAACGGGGGCCCGGGGGCAGTATTTT | CASSYITGARGQYF
many | TRBJ1-4 | - | TRBV18 | TGTGCCAGCAGTCCCGGTGAAAAACTGTTTTTT | CASSPGEKLFF
many | TRBJ2-3 | - | TRBV14 | TGTGCCAGCAGTGGAGGGAAAAGAGATACGCAGTATTTT | CASSGGKRDTQYF
many | TRBJ2-2 | - | TRBV24-1 | TGTGCCACCGTCCGGGGGGCACCTGGGACCGGGGAGCTGTTTTTT | CATVRGAPGTGELFF
many | TRBJ2-5 | TRBD2 | TRBV7-2 | TGTGCCAGCAGCCCGGGACTAGCGGGGGGTGAGGAGACCCAGTACTTC | CASSPGLAGGEETQYF
many | TRBJ2-2 | TRBD1 | TRBV5-1 | TGCGCCAGCAACCCCTCCGGACAGGGGGCTGGCGGGGAGCTGTTTTTT | CASNPSGQGAGGELFF
many | TRBJ1-2 | TRBD1 | TRBV5-1 | TGCGCCAGCAGCTTGGGAGGACAGGCTAACTATGGCTACACCTTC | CASSLGGQANYGYTF
many | TRBJ2-1 | - | TRBV10-2 | TGCGCCAGCAGTGAAACATTAAGCAATGAGCAGTTCTTC | CASSETLSNEQFF
many | TRBJ1-2 | - | TRBV20-1 | TGCAGTGCTAGCCGGGGGGCGCACTATGGCTACACCTTC | CSASRGAHYGYTF
many | TRBJ1-1 | - | TRBV25-1 | TGTGCCAGCAGTAAGGTGCAGGGGAACACTGAAGCTTTCTTT | CASSKVQGNTEAFF
many | TRBJ1-6 | TRBD1 | TRBV20-1 | TGCAGTGCTAGTAGGGACAGGGGGCGTTCACCCCTCCACTTT | CSASRDRGRSPLHF
many | TRBJ1-6 | - | TRBV7-2 | TGTGCCAGCAGCTTAATCTCCGGCACGGCCTTATTCCACTTT | CASSLISGTALFHF
many | TRBJ1-4 | - | TRBV7-8 | TGTGCCAGCAGCTCCGGTAGGGACTATGGAAAACTGTTTTTT | CASSSGRDYGKLFF
many | TRBJ1-3 | TRBD1 | TRBV12-3/TRBV12-4 | TGTGCCAGCAGTTCTAACAGGGGACCTCTAGGAAACACCATATATTTT | CASSSNRGPLGNTIYF
many | TRBJ2-7 | - | TRBV12-3/TRBV12-4 | TGTGCCAGCAGTTTACGGGGGGCCCTCTACGAGCAGTACTTC | CASSLRGALYEQYF
few | TRBJ2-7 | - | TRBV11-2 | TGTGCCAGCAGCTTATTCCCGGGCTCCTTGTTAACGACCTACGAGCAGTACTTC | CASSLFPGSLLTTYEQYF
many | TRBJ2-5 | - | TRBV2 | TGTGCCAGCACCCCTTGGATAGGGAAGACCCAGTACTTC | CASTPWIGKTQYF
many | TRBJ2-7 | TRBD2 | TRBV15 | TGTGCCACCCGGGCGGGGGACGAGCAGTACTTC | CATRAGDEQYF
many | TRBJ2-3 | - | TRBV10-3 | TGTGCCTCTGCGGACACCACAGATACGCAGTATTTT | CASADTTDTQYF
many | TRBJ2-5 | TRBD2 | TRBV29-1 | TGCAGCGTCGCGACTAGCGGGAGCCCAGAGACCCAGTACTTC | CSVATSGSPETQYF
many | TRBJ1-5 | - | TRBV28 | TGTGCCAGCACCAACAGGGCGGGTCAGCCCCAGCATTTT | CASTNRAGQPQHF
- | TRBJ2-5 | TRBD1 | TRBV28 | TGTGCCAGCAGCCTACTAGACAGGGGGCTGGGAGAGACCCAGTACTTC | CASSLLDRGLGETQYF
many | TRBJ2-5 | TRBD2 | TRBV7-2 | TGTGCCAGCAGTCGTCCGGGACTAGCGGGGAATGGAGAGACCCAGTACTTC | CASSRPGLAGNGETQYF
many | TRBJ2-6 | - | TRBV12-5 | TGTGCTAGTGGTTTGGCCTCCATCGGGGGGCTTGGGGCCAACGTCCTGACTTTC | CASGLASIGGLGANVLTF